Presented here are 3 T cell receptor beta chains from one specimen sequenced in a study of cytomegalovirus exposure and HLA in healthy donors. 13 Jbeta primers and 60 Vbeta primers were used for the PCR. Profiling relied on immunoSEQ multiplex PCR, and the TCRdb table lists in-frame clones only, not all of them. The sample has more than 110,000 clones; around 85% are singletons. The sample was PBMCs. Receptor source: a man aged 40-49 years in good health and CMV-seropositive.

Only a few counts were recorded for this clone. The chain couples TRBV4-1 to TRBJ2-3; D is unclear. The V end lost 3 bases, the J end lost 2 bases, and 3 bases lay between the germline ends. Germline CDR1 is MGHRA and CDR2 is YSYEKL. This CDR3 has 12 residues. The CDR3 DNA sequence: TGCGCCAGCAGCCACCTCACAGATACGCAGTATTTT. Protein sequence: CASSHLTDTQYF.

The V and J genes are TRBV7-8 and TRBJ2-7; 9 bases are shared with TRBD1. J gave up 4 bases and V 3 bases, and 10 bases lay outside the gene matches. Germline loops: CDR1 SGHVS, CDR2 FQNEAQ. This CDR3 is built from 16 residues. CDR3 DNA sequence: TGTGCCAGCAGCTTTCGAGACTACAGGGGGCAATACGAGCAGTACTTC. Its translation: CASSFRDYRGQYEQYF.

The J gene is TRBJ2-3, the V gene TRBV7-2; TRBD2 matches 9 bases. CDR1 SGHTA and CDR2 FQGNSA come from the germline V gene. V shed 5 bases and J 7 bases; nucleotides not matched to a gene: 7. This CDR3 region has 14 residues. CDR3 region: CASSQGTSRYTQYF. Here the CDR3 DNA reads TGTGCCAGCAGCCAGGGGACTAGCCGGTATACGCAGTATTTT.